These 29 T cell receptor beta chains were all obtained from the same sample, sequenced in a study of blood T cell repertoires in COVID-19. TCRdb's copy holds only in-frame clones and misses some; the assay was immunoSEQ multiplex PCR. The top ten hold approximately 15% of the sample, which has 100,000 or so clones, approximately 84% seen once. The sequenced sample consisted of peripheral blood. These receptors were collected from a woman aged 60-70 years with acute or convalescent COVID-19.

This clone was counted between two and nine times. The chain carries TRBV19 and TRBJ1-5; D gene ambiguous. From germline, CDR1 is LNHDA and CDR2 SQIVND (reference sequence). The CDR3 covers 13 residues. Trimming pared 3 bases from V and 3 bases from J, leaving 6 bases between. CDR3 residues: CASSILINQPQHF. CDR3 DNA sequence: TGTGCCAGTAGTATTCTAATCAATCAGCCCCAGCATTTT.

J is TRBJ2-3 and V is TRBV5-8; 9 positions agree with TRBD1. The length of the CDR3 is 14 residues. V lost 8 bases to trimming and J lost 3 bases; unmatched junction nucleotides: 7. Germline V gives CDR1 SGHTS, CDR2 YDEGEE. The DNA for the CDR3 is TGTGCCAGTTCCCAAGGACAGGGGACAGATACGCAGTATTTT. Protein product: CASSQGQGTDTQYF.

This chain uses TRBV14 with TRBJ2-5; TRBD2 matches 9 bases. Losses at the gene ends were 4 bases for V and 4 bases for J; bases not matched to a gene: 10. Germline V gene sequence: CDR1 SGHDN, CDR2 FVKESK. This CDR3 region has 16 residues. DNA of the CDR3: TGTGCCAGCAGCCGTACTAGCGGGCTACAGGGAGAGACCCAGTACTTC. The encoded protein is CASSRTSGLQGETQYF.

The V and J genes are TRBV4-2 and TRBJ1-2; the match to TRBD1 covers 7 bases. The germline V gene has CDR1 LGHNA and CDR2 YNFKEQ. Losses at the gene ends were 4 bases for V and 1 base for J; bases not matched to a gene: 0. The CDR3 spans 13 residues. CDR3 sequence reads: CASSRQGNYGYTF. For the CDR3, the DNA is TGTGCCAGCAGCCGACAGGGTAACTATGGCTACACCTTC.

The V and J genes are TRBV30 and TRBJ2-7; the D is unclear. The CDR3 runs to 11 residues. Germline CDR1 is GTSNPN and CDR2 is SVGIG (reference sequence). V was cut by 3 bases and J by 2 bases, with 5 bases left in between. As DNA, the CDR3 is TGTGCCTGGAGCCGGGCCTACGAGCAGTACTTC. Its protein is CAWSRAYEQYF.

The chain employs TRBV27 and TRBJ1-2; TRBD1 matches 10 bases. The germline V gene has CDR1 MNHEY and CDR2 SMNVEV (reference sequence). The J segment lost 4 bases and the V segment lost 5 bases, leaving 4 bases of the junction unmatched. This CDR3 comprises 14 residues. CDR3 sequence: CASSPGTGAYGYTF. DNA for the CDR3: TGTGCCAGCAGTCCGGGGACAGGGGCCTATGGCTACACCTTC.

The chain uses TRBV4-1 and TRBJ1-4; 8 bases agree with TRBD1. There are 14 residues in the CDR3. CDR1 MGHRA and CDR2 YSYEKL come from the germline V gene. With V trimmed by 4 bases and J by 6 bases, 4 bases remained unmatched. The CDR3 DNA reads as TGCGCCAGCAGCCCTGGACAGGGTTATGAAAAACTGTTTTTT. This sequence encodes CASSPGQGYEKLFF.

CDR3 sequence (DNA): TGCGCCAGCAGCTTATTTAGCGGGACGGATACGCAGTATTTT. This gives the protein CASSLFSGTDTQYF. The chain is built from TRBV5-1 and TRBJ2-3; 8 bases align to TRBD2. Trimming cost V 2 bases and J 6 bases; bases outside gene matches: 5. Germline V CDR1 and CDR2: SGHRS, YFSETQ. CDR3 length equals 14 residues. The whole variable domain, filled in from reference TRBV5-1 and TRBJ2-3, reads KAGVTQTPRYLIKTRGQQVTLSCSPISGHRSVSWYQQTPGQGLQFLFEYFSETQRNKGNFPGRFSGRQFSNSRSEMNVSTLELGDSALYLCASSLFSGTDTQYFGPGTRLTVL.

This chain joins TRBV25-1 and TRBJ1-6; 9 bases match TRBD1. V lost 6 bases to trimming and J lost 8 bases; unmatched junction nucleotides: 2. Germline-derived CDR1 and CDR2 are MGHDK and SYGVNS. The CDR3 is made up of 13 amino acids. The CDR3 region is CASRRTGDSPLHF. The CDR3 DNA is TGTGCCAGCAGACGGACAGGGGATTCACCCCTCCACTTT.

The genes are TRBV24-1 and TRBJ2-5, with 12 bases fitting TRBD1. Germline V CDR1 and CDR2: KGHDR, SFDVKD. V shed 3 bases and J 3 bases; nucleotides not matched to a gene: 4. The CDR3 contains 16 residues. CDR3: CATSDAGTGGEETQYF. In DNA form, the CDR3 reads TGTGCCACCAGTGATGCCGGGACAGGGGGCGAAGAGACCCAGTACTTC.

The V gene is TRBV3-1 (or the pseudogene TRBV3-2), the J gene TRBJ1-4; no reliable D call. Trimming pared 4 bases from V and 4 bases from J, leaving 10 bases between. This CDR3 comprises 14 residues. Germline CDR1 LGHDT, CDR2 YNNKEL (reference sequence). The CDR3, as DNA: TGTGCCAGCAGCCGTCGAGACTTTAATGAAAAACTGTTTTTT. Protein sequence: CASSRRDFNEKLFF.

The rearrangement joins TRBV4-3 to TRBJ1-2; TRBD1 aligns across 7 bases. Germline V gives CDR1 LGHNA, CDR2 YSLEER. The trim removed 3 bases at V and 6 bases at J, leaving 7 bases unmatched. This CDR3 has 14 residues. CDR3: CASSHYRGFDGYTF. CDR3 coding DNA: TGCGCCAGCAGCCACTACAGGGGATTTGATGGCTACACCTTC.

This chain uses TRBV19 with TRBJ1-5; no definite D call. This CDR3 comprises 13 residues. The germline gives CDR1 LNHDA, CDR2 SQIVND (reference sequence). V dropped 8 bases and J dropped 0 bases, with 8 bases sitting between them. The CDR3 bases are TGTGCCAGTCTTGGCTTTAGCAATCAGCCCCAGCATTTT. It codes for CASLGFSNQPQHF.

Note on this clone: Other nucleotide sequences in the sample specify the same CDR3. This chain links TRBV4-1 with TRBJ1-2; D might be TRBD1 (5 bases). The V and J ends lost 8 bases and 5 bases respectively, with 21 bases between them. In germline, CDR1 is MGHRA, CDR2 YSYEKL. CDR3 size: 15 residues. The DNA of the CDR3 is TGCGCCAGCCGCCGCGTAGGGCAGGGTTCTTATGGCTACACCTTC. It codes for CASRRVGQGSYGYTF.

A note on this clone: At one end, the junction sequence differs from germline, possibly due to a read error. V is TRBV6-2 or TRBV6-3 and J is TRBJ1-1; 7 bases are shared with TRBD1. This CDR3 comprises 15 residues. The germline V gene has CDR1 MNHEY and CDR2 SVGEGT. CDR3: CASTYRGSKFTEAFF. CDR3 DNA sequence: TGTGCCAGCACTTACAGGGGTTCTAAGTTCACTGAAGCTTTCTTT.

The rearrangement links TRBV5-4 to TRBJ1-6; D gene ambiguous. CDR1 and CDR2 (germline): SGHNT, YYREEE (reference sequence). The CDR3 has 15 residues. V was clipped by 2 bases and J by 5 bases, with 11 bases between them. This CDR3 is CASSLRDTDNSPLHF. In nucleotides, the CDR3 is TGTGCCAGCAGCTTACGAGACACAGATAATTCACCCCTCCACTTT.

This clone turned up a few times. The J gene is TRBJ2-3, the V gene TRBV9; 8 nucleotides agree with TRBD2. The V and J ends lost 7 bases and 2 bases, in that order; junction bases with no gene match: 6. The CDR3 covers 14 residues. In germline, CDR1 is SGDLS, CDR2 YYNGEE. For the CDR3, the DNA is TGTGCCAGCGGGACCGGGGGGGTCACAGATACGCAGTATTTT. As protein: CASGTGGVTDTQYF.

This clone was observed a few times. CDR3 DNA sequence: TGTGCCAGCAGTAACCGGGACAGGGTAGATCATGAAAAACTGTTTTTT. Translation gives CASSNRDRVDHEKLFF. The chain couples TRBV6-2 or TRBV6-3 to TRBJ1-4; 9 bases are shared with TRBD1. J was trimmed by 6 bases and V by 5 bases; bases with no gene match: 10. The CDR3 sequence is 16 residues long. Germline V gives CDR1 MNHEY, CDR2 SVGEGT.

This clone was picked up one time. CDR3 bases: TGTGCCAGCAGCTTGGGCAGGGGAGTTGCTAATGAAAAACTGTTTTTT. Translating gives CASSLGRGVANEKLFF. This chain uses TRBV5-4 with TRBJ1-4; D perhaps matches TRBD1 (6 bases). Trimming took off 0 bases at V and 3 bases at J, with 12 bases between the two ends. The CDR3 has 16 residues. Germline CDR1 SGHNT, CDR2 YYREEE (reference sequence).

The V call is TRBV5-1, the J call TRBJ2-5; TRBD1 aligns across 9 bases. Germline V gene data show CDR1 as SGHRS and CDR2 as YFSETQ. This CDR3 spans 16 amino acids. Trimming cost V 4 bases and J 2 bases; bases outside gene matches: 9. The CDR3: CASSGSGTGWQETQYF. CDR3 nucleotides: TGCGCCAGCAGCGGATCCGGGACAGGGTGGCAAGAGACCCAGTACTTC.

The J gene is TRBJ2-7, the V gene TRBV7-3, with a possible D match to TRBD1 (5 bases). The V end was cut by 5 bases, the J end by 1 base, with 9 bases between. This CDR3 is 13 amino acids long. Germline-derived CDR1 and CDR2 are SGHTA and FQGTGA. The CDR3 here is CASSPSGSYEQYF. CDR3 sequence (DNA): TGTGCCAGCAGCCCTTCAGGGTCCTACGAGCAGTACTTC. Looking up the rest from reference TRBV7-3 and TRBJ2-7 gives the full variable domain: GAGVSQTPSNKVTEKGKYVELRCDPISGHTALYWYRQSLGQGPEFLIYFQGTGAADDSGLPNDRFFAVRPEGSVSTLKIQRTERGDSAVYLCASSPSGSYEQYFGPGTRLTVT.

The CDR3 DNA follows: TGTGCCAGCAGTGTCCTTGAGACAGGGGTCCCCGGGGAGCTGTTTTTT. Its protein product is CASSVLETGVPGELFF. V and J are TRBV6-1 and TRBJ2-2; TRBD1 agrees at 8 bases. Germline V gene data show CDR1 as MNHNS and CDR2 as SASEGT. Trimming cost V 4 bases and J 6 bases; bases outside gene matches: 10. CDR3 length: 16 amino acids.

The chain carries TRBV27 and TRBJ2-7; TRBD2 is a possible D gene (5 bases). The ends were cut back, 6 bases at V and 4 bases at J, with 10 bases in the middle. Germline V gene data show CDR1 as MNHEY and CDR2 as SMNVEV (reference sequence). The CDR3 is made up of 12 amino acids. CDR3 nucleotide sequence: TGTGCCAGCAGCACTCGGGGATACGAGCAGTACTTC. This gives the protein CASSTRGYEQYF.

This clone was seen a handful of times. The chain has TRBV4-1 and TRBJ1-6; 7 nucleotides agree with TRBD1. V was pared by 0 bases and J by 9 bases, with 5 bases of the junction left unmatched. Germline CDR1 and CDR2: MGHRA and YSYEKL. The CDR3 runs 15 residues. CDR3 nucleotides: TGCGCCAGCAGCCAAGACTCAGGGGGATCTTCACCCCTCCACTTT. Its protein is CASSQDSGGSSPLHF.

The V and J genes are TRBV16 and TRBJ2-1, with 9 bases that match TRBD2. Losses at the gene ends were 4 bases for V and 1 base for J; bases not matched to a gene: 11. CDR3 length: 18 amino acids. Germline V gene data show CDR1 as KGHSY and CDR2 as FQNENV. This CDR3 reads CASSPGAGGPGSYNEQFF. The CDR3 DNA reads TGTGCCAGCAGCCCCGGCGCGGGGGGGCCGGGGTCCTACAATGAGCAGTTCTTC.

This chain connects TRBV5-4 to TRBJ1-2; D is unclear. Trimming stripped 2 bases from V and 4 bases from J, with 15 bases between. In germline, CDR1 is SGHNT, CDR2 YYREEE (reference sequence). This CDR3 is 15 amino acids long. The CDR3 here is CASSFLDREGYGYTF. The CDR3, as DNA: TGTGCCAGCAGCTTCCTTGATCGGGAGGGCTATGGCTACACCTTC.

The V call is TRBV11-2, the J call TRBJ1-3; D is uncertain. The CDR3 consists of 17 residues. Trimming removed 2 bases at V and 0 bases at J, with 14 bases between. Germline assignment: CDR1 SGHAT and CDR2 FQNNGV. CDR3 region: CASSLTIRVLSGNTIYF. The CDR3 region has the DNA TGTGCCAGCAGCTTAACGATCCGGGTCCTCTCTGGAAACACCATATATTTT.

J is TRBJ1-2 and V is TRBV29-1, with a tentative D call TRBD1 (6 bases). The V end lost 0 bases, the J end lost 0 bases, and 17 bases lay between the germline ends. Germline V gene sequence: CDR1 SQVTM, CDR2 ANQGSEA. The CDR3 has 17 amino acids. CDR3 in amino acids: CSVEEFPRGGSNYGYTF. The CDR3 DNA reads TGCAGCGTTGAAGAATTCCCCAGGGGCGGGTCTAACTATGGCTACACCTTC. Together with reference TRBV29-1 and TRBJ1-2, the CDR3 gives the full variable domain: SAVISQKPSRDICQRGTSLTIQCQVDSQVTMMFWYRQQPGQSLTLIATANQGSEATYESGFVIDKFPISRPNLTFSTLTVSNMSPEDSSIYLCSVEEFPRGGSNYGYTFGSGTRLTVV.

V is TRBV3-1 (or the pseudogene TRBV3-2) and J is TRBJ2-7; no definite D call. Trimming cost V 2 bases and J 7 bases, with 12 bases left between them. This CDR3 has 13 residues. Germline CDR1 is LGHDT and CDR2 is YNNKEL (reference sequence). CDR3 loop: CASSQTDTLEQYF. The CDR3 coding sequence is TGTGCCAGCAGCCAAACAGACACCCTTGAGCAGTACTTC.